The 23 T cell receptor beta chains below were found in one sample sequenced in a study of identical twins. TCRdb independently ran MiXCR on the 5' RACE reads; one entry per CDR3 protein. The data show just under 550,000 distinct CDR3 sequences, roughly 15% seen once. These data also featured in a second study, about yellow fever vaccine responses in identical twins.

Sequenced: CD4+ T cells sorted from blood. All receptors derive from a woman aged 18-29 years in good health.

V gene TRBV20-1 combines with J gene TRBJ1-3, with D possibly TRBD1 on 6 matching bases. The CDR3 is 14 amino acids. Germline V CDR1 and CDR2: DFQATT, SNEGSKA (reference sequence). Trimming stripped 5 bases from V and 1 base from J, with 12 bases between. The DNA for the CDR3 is TGCAGTGCTTACAGGGCTTTGTCTGGAAACACCATATATTTT. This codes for CSAYRALSGNTIYF.

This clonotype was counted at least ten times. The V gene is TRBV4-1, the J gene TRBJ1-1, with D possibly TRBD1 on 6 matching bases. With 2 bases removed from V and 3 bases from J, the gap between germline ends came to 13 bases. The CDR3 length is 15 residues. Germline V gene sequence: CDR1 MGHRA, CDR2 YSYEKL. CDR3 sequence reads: CASSQPGQRDTEAFF. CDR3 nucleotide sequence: TGCGCCAGCAGCCAACCAGGACAGAGGGACACTGAAGCTTTCTTT.

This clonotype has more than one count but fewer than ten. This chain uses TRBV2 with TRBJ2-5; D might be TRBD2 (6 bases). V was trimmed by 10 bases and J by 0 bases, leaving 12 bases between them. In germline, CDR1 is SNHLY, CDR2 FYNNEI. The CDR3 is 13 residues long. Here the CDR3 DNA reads TGTGCCACTTCGGGAGAGTACCAAGAGACCCAGTACTTC. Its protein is CATSGEYQETQYF.

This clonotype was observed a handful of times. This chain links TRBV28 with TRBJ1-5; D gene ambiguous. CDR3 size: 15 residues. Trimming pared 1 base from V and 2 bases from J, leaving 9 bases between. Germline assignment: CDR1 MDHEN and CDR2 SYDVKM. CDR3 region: CASSLYGFGNQPQHF. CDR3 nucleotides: TGTGCCAGCAGTTTATATGGGTTCGGCAATCAGCCCCAGCATTTT.

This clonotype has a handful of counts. Here the CDR3 reads CASSPGGPANTQYF. CDR3 DNA: TGTGCCAGCAGTCCGGGGGGGCCAGCAAATACGCAGTATTTT. The chain employs TRBV27 and TRBJ2-3; 8 bases match TRBD2. The V gene end was trimmed by 5 bases and the J gene end by 7 bases; junction bases not matched to a gene: 8. Per germline, CDR1 MNHEY and CDR2 SMNVEV (reference sequence). The CDR3 is made up of 14 amino acids.

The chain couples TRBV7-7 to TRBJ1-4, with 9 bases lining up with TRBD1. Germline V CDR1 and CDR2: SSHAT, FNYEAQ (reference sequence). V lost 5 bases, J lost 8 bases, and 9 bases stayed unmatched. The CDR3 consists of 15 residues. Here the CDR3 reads CASSLGTGPYEKLFF. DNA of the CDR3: TGTGCCAGCAGCCTTGGGACAGGGCCATACGAAAAACTGTTTTTT.

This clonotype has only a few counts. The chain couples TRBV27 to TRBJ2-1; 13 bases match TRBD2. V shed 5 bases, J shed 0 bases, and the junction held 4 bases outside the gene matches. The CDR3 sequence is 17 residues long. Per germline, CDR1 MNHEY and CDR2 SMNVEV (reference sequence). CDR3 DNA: TGTGCCAGCAGTGTCCGGACTAGCGGGAGCTCCTACAATGAGCAGTTCTTC. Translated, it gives CASSVRTSGSSYNEQFF.

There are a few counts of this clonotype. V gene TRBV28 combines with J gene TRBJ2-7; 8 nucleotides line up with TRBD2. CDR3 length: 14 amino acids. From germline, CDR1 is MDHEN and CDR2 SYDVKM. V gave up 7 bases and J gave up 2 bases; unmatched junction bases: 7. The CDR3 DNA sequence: TGTGCCAGCACCAAACTAGCGGCCACCTACGAGCAGTACTTC. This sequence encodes CASTKLAATYEQYF. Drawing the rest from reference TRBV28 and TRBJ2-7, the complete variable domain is DVKVTQSSRYLVKRTGEKVFLECVQDMDHENMFWYRQDPGLGLRLIYFSYDVKMKEKGDIPEGYSVSREKKERFSLILESASTNQTSMYLCASTKLAATYEQYFGPGTRLTVT.

The chain's CDR3 is CASSFQQPGLSYEQYF. In nucleotides, the CDR3 is TGTGCCAGCAGCTTTCAGCAACCGGGACTTTCCTACGAGCAGTACTTC. This chain links TRBV7-2 with TRBJ2-7; maybe TRBD2 (6 bases). Looked up from germline, CDR1 is SGHTA and CDR2 is FQGNSA. The CDR3 totals 16 residues. V lost 3 bases to trimming and J lost 1 base, with 16 bases between them.

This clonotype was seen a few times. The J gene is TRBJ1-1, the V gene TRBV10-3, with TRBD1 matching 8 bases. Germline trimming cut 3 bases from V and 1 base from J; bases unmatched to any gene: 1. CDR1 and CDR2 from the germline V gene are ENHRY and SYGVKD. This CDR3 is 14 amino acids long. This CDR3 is CAISDGQGNTEAFF. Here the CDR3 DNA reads TGTGCCATCAGTGATGGACAGGGGAACACTGAAGCTTTCTTT.

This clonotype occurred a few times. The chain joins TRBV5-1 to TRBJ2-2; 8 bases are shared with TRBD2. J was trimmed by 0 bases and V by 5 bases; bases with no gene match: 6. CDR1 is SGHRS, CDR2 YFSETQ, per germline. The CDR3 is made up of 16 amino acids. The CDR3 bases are TGCGCCAGCAGTTACACTAGCGGCGCGAACACCGGGGAGCTGTTTTTT. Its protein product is CASSYTSGANTGELFF.

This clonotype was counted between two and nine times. CDR3 bases: TGTGCCAGCAGGAGAGACAGCGGCCGCACAGATACGCAGTATTTT. This gives the protein CASRRDSGRTDTQYF. This chain connects TRBV2 to TRBJ2-3; the D call may be TRBD1 or TRBD2 (5 bases each). Germline-derived CDR1 and CDR2 are SNHLY and FYNNEI. Trimming took off 6 bases at V and 1 base at J, with 14 bases between the two ends. The CDR3 is 15 amino acids.

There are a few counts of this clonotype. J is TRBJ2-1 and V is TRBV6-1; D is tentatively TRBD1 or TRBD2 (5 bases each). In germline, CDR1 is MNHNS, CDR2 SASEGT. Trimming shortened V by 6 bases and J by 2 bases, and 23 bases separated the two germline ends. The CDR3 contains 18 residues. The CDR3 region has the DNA TGTGCCAGCAGCCACCAAATCTGGGGGAGCAATACCTACAATGAGCAGTTCTTC. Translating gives CASSHQIWGSNTYNEQFF.

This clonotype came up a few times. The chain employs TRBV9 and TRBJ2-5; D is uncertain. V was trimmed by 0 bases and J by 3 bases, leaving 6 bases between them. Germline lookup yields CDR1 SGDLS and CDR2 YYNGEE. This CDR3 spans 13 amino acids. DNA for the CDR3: TGTGCCAGCAGCGTAGTCCCTGAAGAGACCCAGTACTTC. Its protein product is CASSVVPEETQYF. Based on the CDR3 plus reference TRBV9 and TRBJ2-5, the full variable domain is DSGVTQTPKHLITATGQRVTLRCSPRSGDLSVYWYQQSLDQGLQFLIQYYNGEERAKGNILERFSAQQFPDLHSELNLSSLELGDSALYFCASSVVPEETQYFGPGTRLLVL.

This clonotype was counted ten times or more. This CDR3 reads CASSPGPYNEQFF. CDR3 DNA sequence: TGCGCCAGCAGTCCTGGACCTTACAATGAGCAGTTCTTC. This chain joins TRBV5-1 and TRBJ2-1; D not resolved. CDR3 length: 13 amino acids. Germline lookup yields CDR1 SGHRS and CDR2 YFSETQ. Trimming took off 5 bases at V and 4 bases at J, with 10 bases between the two ends.

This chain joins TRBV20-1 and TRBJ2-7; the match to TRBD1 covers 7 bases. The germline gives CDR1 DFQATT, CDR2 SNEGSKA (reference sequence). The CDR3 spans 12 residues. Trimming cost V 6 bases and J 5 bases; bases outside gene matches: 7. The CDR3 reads CSADRASNEQYV. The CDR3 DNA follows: TGCAGTGCAGACAGGGCCTCGAACGAGCAGTACGTC.

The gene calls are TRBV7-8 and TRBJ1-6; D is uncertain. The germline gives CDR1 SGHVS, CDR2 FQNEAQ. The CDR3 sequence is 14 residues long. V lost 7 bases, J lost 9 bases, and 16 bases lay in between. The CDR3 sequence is CASTKTTWGSPLHF. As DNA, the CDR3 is TGTGCCAGCACAAAAACGACGTGGGGTTCACCCCTCCACTTT.

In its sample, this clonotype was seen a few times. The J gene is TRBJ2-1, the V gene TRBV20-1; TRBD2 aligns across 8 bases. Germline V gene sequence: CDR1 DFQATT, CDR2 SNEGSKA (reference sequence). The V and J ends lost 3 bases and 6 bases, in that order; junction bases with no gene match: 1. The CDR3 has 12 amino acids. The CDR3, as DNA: TGCAGTGCTAGCGGGAGGGTCAATGAGCAGTTCTTC. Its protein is CSASGRVNEQFF.

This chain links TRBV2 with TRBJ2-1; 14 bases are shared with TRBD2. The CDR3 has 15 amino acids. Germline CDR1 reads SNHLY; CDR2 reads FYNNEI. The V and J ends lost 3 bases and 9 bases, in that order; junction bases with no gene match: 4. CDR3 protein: CASSDGTSGSIEQFF. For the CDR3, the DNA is TGTGCCAGCAGTGACGGGACTAGCGGGAGTATTGAGCAGTTCTTC.

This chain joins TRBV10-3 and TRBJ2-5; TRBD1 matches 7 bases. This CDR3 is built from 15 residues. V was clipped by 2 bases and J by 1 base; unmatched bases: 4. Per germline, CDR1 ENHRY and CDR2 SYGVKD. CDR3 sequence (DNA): TGTGCCATCAGTGAGAGGGCAGGGGGCCAAGAGACCCAGTACTTC. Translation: CAISERAGGQETQYF.

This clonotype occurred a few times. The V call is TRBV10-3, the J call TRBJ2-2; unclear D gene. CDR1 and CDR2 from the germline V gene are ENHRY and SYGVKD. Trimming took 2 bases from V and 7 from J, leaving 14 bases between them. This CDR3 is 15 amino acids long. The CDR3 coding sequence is TGTGCCATCAGTGAGCAGTCAATCGATATCGGGGAGCTGTTTTTT. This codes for CAISEQSIDIGELFF.

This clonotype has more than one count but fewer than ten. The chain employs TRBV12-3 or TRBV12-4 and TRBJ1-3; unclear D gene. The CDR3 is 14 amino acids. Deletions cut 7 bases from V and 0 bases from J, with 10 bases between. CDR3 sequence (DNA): TGTGCCAGCACCAGGACGAGCTCTGGAAACACCATATATTTT. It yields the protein CASTRTSSGNTIYF.

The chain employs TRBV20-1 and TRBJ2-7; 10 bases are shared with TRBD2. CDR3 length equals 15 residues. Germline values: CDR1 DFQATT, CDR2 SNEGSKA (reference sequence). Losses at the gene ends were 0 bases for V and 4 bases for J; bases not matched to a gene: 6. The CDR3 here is CSARDPSSGGYEQYV. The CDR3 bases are TGCAGTGCTAGAGATCCATCTAGCGGGGGTTACGAGCAGTACGTC.